This T cell receptor (beta chain) was identified in a study of blood T cell repertoires in COVID-19. Turning to the study itself: COVID-19 samples collected from the United States, Italy and Spain covered acute and convalescent phases. The cDNA or gDNA used as material had been derived from T cells, B-cell-depleted T cells, or PBMCs.

Authors' analysis steps: For nucleated cells, counts were estimated from reference gene primer amplification. Profiled with immunoSEQ multiplex PCR; TCRdb holds only in-frame clones, not every one. That table furnishes V, J and clone size, whereas the DNA furnished D and trimming. The data hold over 200,000 clones, with 84% observed a single time. Losses at the gene ends were 3 bases for V and 1 base for J; bases not matched to a gene: 8. The germline V gene encodes CDR1 SGHRS and CDR2 YFSETQ. The CDR3 sequence is 18 residues long. This chain links TRBV5-1 with TRBJ2-2, with TRBD1 matching over 11 bases. This TCR came from a woman in her fifties or sixties with active or convalescent COVID-19. Material: peripheral blood. The CDR3, as DNA: TGCGCCAGCAGCTCCGGACAGGGGGCGGGGAAGAACACCGGGGAGCTGTTTTTT. It yields the protein CASSSGQGAGKNTGELFF. The full variable domain, in which reference TRBV5-1 and TRBJ2-2 provide the parts outside the CDR3, is KAGVTQTPRYLIKTRGQQVTLSCSPISGHRSVSWYQQTPGQGLQFLFEYFSETQRNKGNFPGRFSGRQFSNSRSEMNVSTLELGDSALYLCASSSGQGAGKNTGELFFGEGSRLTVL.